This T cell receptor (beta chain) stems from a study of T cell responses to AZD1222 COVID-19 vaccine. Study-level points and caveats: None of the repertoires were sampled until the peak T cell response had passed.

Germline V gives CDR1 MGHRA, CDR2 YSYEKL. This CDR3 contains 18 residues. Trimming cost V 0 bases and J 0 bases, with 15 bases left between them. On this clone: The antigen is not known.

Profiling relied on immunoSEQ multiplex PCR, and the TCRdb table lists in-frame clones only, not all of them. The sample holds around 67,000 clones, around 82% seen once. This chain joins TRBV4-1 and TRBJ2-1; D is possibly TRBD2 (6 bases). This receptor was identified in an adult who received the AZD1222 COVID-19 vaccine. The specimen was peripheral blood, collected 28 days after the second AZD1222 dose. CDR3 amino acids: CASSQERVLGGSYNEQFF. In DNA form, the CDR3 reads TGCGCCAGCAGCCAAGAACGTGTTCTGGGAGGCTCCTACAATGAGCAGTTCTTC.